This TCR beta chain came from a study of T cells after yellow fever vaccination. Study as a whole: Fractions with few cells were prepared using SMART-Seq v4 Ultra Low Input.

A single record per CDR3 protein comes from TCRdb applying MiXCR to the 5' RACE reads. Of under 350,000 distinct CDR3 sequences listed, 4.1% are singletons. The CDR3 consists of 14 residues. Germline CDR1 and CDR2: SGHNT and YYREEE (reference sequence). V was trimmed by 4 bases and J by 4 bases, leaving 14 bases between them. The sequences come from PBMCs, collected 5 days after the yellow fever booster vaccination. The chain combines TRBV5-4 with TRBJ1-2, with a weak D call TRBD1 (5 bases). The receptor was derived from a young man who received the YFV17D yellow fever vaccine. DNA for the CDR3: TGTGCCAGCAGCGGGATATCAGGGTTCTATGGCTACACCTTC. Protein: CASSGISGFYGYTF.